This T cell receptor beta chain is from a study of cytomegalovirus exposure and HLA in healthy donors (dated by TCRdb to 2016 to 2017). Study-wide context: In an earlier analysis of 550 to 750 of the donors, 276 Gb of sequence data and 100 million or so unique TCR beta sequences from 180 million or so T cells were reported. Roughly 300 gigabases of sequencing data and tens of millions of unique TCR sequences were included in an early release covering about 700 HLA-typed donors. Among the roughly 400 genotyped donors, about 85% belonged to the genetic ancestry cluster associated with self-reported Caucasian donors. The study was designed to test whether signatures of past pathogen exposure could be identified by cataloging public T cell receptors. The study used immunosequencing to profile the T cell repertoires of around 600 subjects and linked those repertoires to cytomegalovirus serostatus. In addition to the first cohort of 500 to 850 subjects, a separate validation cohort of approximately 130 different subjects was used. The study combined high-throughput TCR immunosequencing, statistical association of individual TCRs with disease status, and machine learning to predict cytomegalovirus infection status. In a later analysis, previously published TCR beta repertoires from fewer than 750 donors were re-analyzed and high-resolution HLA genotyping was added so that TCR occurrence patterns could be studied. Rather than drawing on any new phenotypic data, the later analysis identified candidate immune exposures from TCR beta sequences and the way those sequences occurred across donors. To decide whether each TCR beta V gene segment behaved as functional or pseudogenic, an earlier analysis of some 570 of the donors relied on high-throughput TCR beta sequencing. Alongside the repertoire data, information on donor age, sex, ethnicity and CMV serostatus was compiled. In a later genetic analysis, genome-wide SNP genotypes for about 60% of the 666 donors were used, and that subset was treated as a discovery cohort. All discovery cohort repertoires had been generated on a single sequencing platform. HLA typing included class I and class II loci at four-digit resolution. The number of typed donors differed by locus: about 620-640 for A, B, C, DRB1 and DQB1; some 540 for DQA1; fewer than 610 for DPA1; and some 450 for DPB1. About five DR-DQ haplotypes were handled as single units for association and clustering, since linkage in the cohort was strong. Among some 400 genotyped donors of the cohort, an average of approximately 240,000 unique TCR beta nucleotide sequences was sequenced per donor, of which about 19% were non-productive.

The cohort consisted of fewer than 700 healthy bone marrow donors. All cohort members were sampled while nominally healthy, although unrecorded immune exposures were likely present. The donor was CMV seropositive and belonged to the group of more than 250 seropositive cohort members. A peripheral blood sample was collected from each donor, and TCR beta sequencing was performed on peripheral blood mononuclear cells. The Qiagen DNeasy Blood Extraction Kit was used to extract genomic DNA from the blood cell samples. Looking up the germline V gene yields CDR1 MNHNS and CDR2 SASEGT. From the cysteine up to the phenylalanine, the CDR3 has a length of 14 residues. This entry keeps only the CDR3 DNA: 42 bases, framed from base 1. V has 4 bases trimmed and J has 7 bases trimmed; junction bases matching no gene number 10. Turning to this clone: The antigen it recognizes is unknown. One base away there is no much larger clone; base qualities are not given.

Libraries came from the immunoSEQ multiplex PCR assay. A mixture of 60 forward primers for TCR Vbeta segments and 13 reverse primers for TCR Jbeta segments was used in the multiplex PCR. The CDR3 region of rearranged TCR beta genes was amplified from genomic DNA by a multiplex PCR assay. The Illumina HiSeq System was used to sequence the amplified TCR beta libraries as 87-base-pair reads. Per the authors' processing: Across the 500 to 750 repertoires, a later analysis counted about 81 million unique TCR beta chains, around 10 million of which were shared by at least two donors. Raw reads were error-corrected and collapsed into unique sequences by a nearest-neighbor algorithm in which closely related sequences were merged to remove PCR and sequencing errors. V, D and J gene segments were assigned by aligning CDR3 sequences to IMGT reference sequences. For a sequence to be retained, at least a six-nucleotide match to both a V gene segment and a J gene segment was required. Rearrangements were called productive when the CDR3 lacked stop codons and stayed in frame with V and J; all others were non-productive. Following IMGT convention, CDR3 was defined as the stretch from the second conserved V-encoded cysteine to the conserved J-encoded phenylalanine. The earlier analysis of around 640 of the donors excluded sequences that lacked an unambiguous match to a single V gene segment. In an earlier analysis of 587 of the donors, V segments were called functional above 56.7% productive rearrangements and were called segregating when the between-donor standard deviation exceeded 5%. A statistical classification framework was built to diagnose cytomegalovirus status from the catalog of TCR beta chain sequences. In a later analysis, TCR nucleotide sequences were compared against IMGT/GENE-DB human TR gene sequences so that V and J genes could be assigned. A later analysis assigned CDR3 sequences and most-parsimonious VDJ recombination scenarios with the TCRdist pipeline. In a later analysis, every TCR beta chain was defined by the combination of its CDR3 amino acid sequence and its V-gene family, and reads without a unique V-gene family were dropped. To address suspected cross-contamination and a sequencing artifact, a later analysis removed 592 highly shared, low-generation-probability nucleotide sequences. For each public chain, a later analysis derived a clonal expansion index from normalized ranks of inferred template counts within each repertoire. A later analysis computed generation probabilities with a VDJ recombination model fitted to out-of-frame rearrangements, and checked the results against IGoR. In a later analysis, hypergeometric tests were used to score TCR-TCR, TCR-HLA and TCR-CMV co-occurrence, with a repertoire-size bias correction applied to TCR pairs. False discovery rates were estimated in a later analysis by permuting HLA or CMV assignments 20 times. In a later analysis, co-occurring TCRs were grouped using DBSCAN, with TCRdist sequence similarity added in when clustering inside HLA-allele-positive subsets. Repertoires with fewer than 30,000 or more than 120,000 public chains, plus five repertoires with anomalous nucleotide sharing, were excluded from co-occurrence clustering. As stored in TCRdb, this immuneACCESS dataset retains in-frame rearrangements with V and J assigned. A fraction of the clones does not appear; measured against another copy, unresolved V genes explain less than half of the discrepancy, and the remainder lacks a known reason. V, J and clone size are those of that table, while D and trimming were read from the DNA. The sample table lists some 180,000 clones, about four fifths of them with a count of one. The top ten clonotypes cover around an eighth of the sample.

What the authors observed across the whole study: A later genetic analysis reported fewer N-insertions in productive TCRs among donors in an Asian-associated ancestry cluster than the 666-donor mean. The 87-base-pair reads could not distinguish some IMGT-functional V segments, including TRBV6-2 and TRBV6-3, so those segments were excluded. The authors suggested that the approach could potentially be extended to other disease states and immunological phenotypes. A further reported finding was that TCR beta sequences accurately predicted the HLA-A and HLA-B alleles for most subjects in the first cohort. In a later analysis, most CMV-associated TCR beta chains were found to appear HLA-restricted, with HLA associations seemingly driven largely by CMV exposure. Only TCR beta chains were sequenced in this cohort, and the absence of alpha or paired-chain data limited detectable features. A later analysis associated some 17,000 TCR beta sequences with specific HLA alleles at a false discovery rate of 0.05. Correlated functional status among segregating V segments might be attributable to linkage disequilibrium, but an unknown experimental factor could not be ruled out. A cluster of highly shared sequence variants was judged likely to be a technical artifact of the sequencing pipeline. A total of about 150 TCR beta chains were listed by the study as associated with cytomegalovirus. Because counts were too low, roughly 16 rarely observed V segments, including chromosome 9 orphons, were left out of the earlier analysis of 500 to 750 of the donors. Across donors, most TCR sequences were observed very rarely, whereas some public TCRs were present in many individuals. In a later analysis, HLA-associated TCR beta chains were found to be more clonally expanded and to have lower generation probabilities than equally common non-associated chains. V-gene and J-gene trimming of TCR beta chains was associated with a missense DCLRE1C variant in a later genetic analysis, and the association was replicated in an independent cohort. A later analysis reported that several top co-occurrence clusters appeared linked to parvovirus B19, influenza, CMV and Epstein-Barr virus. For the cohort, immune exposure information was limited to CMV serostatus. The classifier was reported to diagnose cytomegalovirus status with high specificity and sensitivity in both the original cohort and the validation cohort. Three of the identified cytomegalovirus-associated TCR beta chains were confirmed in vitro to be specific for cytomegalovirus antigens. When HLA alleles, especially DR and DQ, strongly co-occurred, TCR associations were difficult to assign to individual alleles. Because some donors lacked HLA typing at each locus, the association tests relied only on the typed subset. The presence/absence analyses assumed that sequencing depth was roughly uniform across donors, and that assumption may not be true. A later analysis found that TCR association rates varied across HLA loci, with DRB1 alleles showing the most associated TCRs and HLA-C alleles the fewest. In an earlier analysis of around 600 of the donors, most TCR beta V segments were observed in productive rearrangements about 87% or about 30% of the time, broadly matching IMGT annotations.

The TCR sequence derives from a woman in her 30s in good health and CMV-seropositive. The sample consisted of PBMCs. The rearrangement joined TRBV6-1 to TRBJ2-7, and TRBD1 aligns with 7 junction nucleotides. The bases read TGTGCCAGCAGTGCCGGGACAGAAAGGGGGGAGCAGTACTTC. This translates into CASSAGTERGEQYF.